One and the same sample provided the 21 T cell receptor beta chains below, sequenced in a study of blood T cell repertoires in COVID-19. Some clones are missing from TCRdb's copy, which holds only in-frame ones; the method was immunoSEQ multiplex PCR. There are fewer than 20,000 clones in the sample; approximately 81% occur only once, and roughly 31% lies in the top ten. The sequenced material came from peripheral blood. All receptors derive from a human donor with active COVID-19. The donor label of this sample is uncertain.

The chain links TRBV7-2 to TRBJ2-3, with 7 bases that match TRBD1. Unmatched junction bases numbered 6, after V lost 4 bases and J lost 5 bases. Germline CDR1 and CDR2: SGHTA and FQGNSA. The CDR3 has 14 amino acids. The CDR3 here is CASSSRQGRDTQYF. As DNA, the CDR3 is TGTGCCAGCAGCTCTCGACAGGGTAGAGATACGCAGTATTTT.

The rearrangement uses TRBV20-1 and TRBJ2-3; 11 nucleotides align to TRBD2. Germline lookup yields CDR1 DFQATT and CDR2 SNEGSKA (reference sequence). The CDR3 has 16 residues. Losses at the gene ends were 3 bases for V and 1 base for J; bases not matched to a gene: 6. CDR3 amino acids: CSASPPGLAGTDTQYF. For the CDR3, the DNA is TGCAGTGCTAGTCCCCCGGGACTAGCGGGCACAGATACGCAGTATTTT.

V usage is TRBV2 and J usage is TRBJ1-5; D gene unclear. This CDR3 has 14 amino acids. Germline lookup yields CDR1 SNHLY and CDR2 FYNNEI. The V end lost 7 bases, the J end lost 0 bases, and 10 bases lay between the germline ends. CDR3 loop: CASTLSSSNQPQHF. CDR3 sequence (DNA): TGTGCCAGCACCCTATCGTCTAGCAATCAGCCCCAGCATTTT.

V is TRBV10-3 and J is TRBJ2-5; 13 bases agree with TRBD2. The CDR3 is made up of 15 amino acids. With V trimmed by 6 bases and J by 3 bases, 4 bases remained unmatched. Looked up from germline, CDR1 is ENHRY and CDR2 is SYGVKD. The CDR3 loop is CAISSGLAGEETQYF. The CDR3 coding sequence is TGTGCCATCAGCTCTGGACTAGCGGGGGAAGAGACCCAGTACTTC.

This chain joins TRBV4-2 and TRBJ2-7; D is possibly TRBD1 (7 bases). Trimming shortened V by 6 bases and J by 1 base, and 13 bases separated the two germline ends. CDR1 is LGHNA and CDR2 is YNFKEQ in the germline V gene. The CDR3 totals 14 residues. In DNA form, the CDR3 reads TGTGCCAGCAGAGGAGGGGGCCATTCCTACGAGCAGTACTTC. As protein: CASRGGGHSYEQYF.

This clone was counted once. The CDR3 DNA reads as TGCGCCAGCAGCTTGGATGAAGGGAGCTACGAGCAGTACTTC. It yields the protein CASSLDEGSYEQYF. The J gene is TRBJ2-7, the V gene TRBV5-1, with D possibly matching TRBD2 (5 bases). This CDR3 region has 14 residues. Trimming pared 0 bases from V and 3 bases from J, leaving 10 bases between. From germline, CDR1 is SGHRS and CDR2 YFSETQ.

The chain recombines TRBV6-6 with TRBJ2-4, with 8 bases that match TRBD2. Per the germline V gene, CDR1 is MNHNY and CDR2 is SVGAGI (reference sequence). The junction had 7 bases not matched to a gene; V was cut back by 0 bases and J by 6 bases. The CDR3 has 16 residues. The CDR3 region is CASSYSTGGVSNIQYF. The CDR3 DNA reads as TGTGCCAGCAGTTACTCGACCGGGGGGGTCTCAAACATTCAGTACTTC.

This clone is medium-sized in the sample. The CDR3 nucleotides are TGTGCCAGCAGCCTAGGACAGGGACACACTGAAGCTTTCTTT. The encoded protein is CASSLGQGHTEAFF. V gene TRBV9 combines with J gene TRBJ1-1; 8 bases line up with TRBD1. V was clipped by 4 bases and J by 3 bases; unmatched bases: 5. This CDR3 spans 14 amino acids. Germline assignment: CDR1 SGDLS and CDR2 YYNGEE. The full variable domain, completed using reference TRBV9 and TRBJ1-1, is DSGVTQTPKHLITATGQRVTLRCSPRSGDLSVYWYQQSLDQGLQFLIQYYNGEERAKGNILERFSAQQFPDLHSELNLSSLELGDSALYFCASSLGQGHTEAFFGQGTRLTVV.

The V call is TRBV7-2, the J call TRBJ2-3, with TRBD2 identical over 11 bases. Trimming took 0 bases from V and 4 from J; bases not matched to a gene: 12. The CDR3 is 19 residues long. Germline V gives CDR1 SGHTA, CDR2 FQGNSA. As DNA, the CDR3 is TGTGCCAGCAGCTTAGCGACTTCGACTAGCGGGAAGAACGCAGATACGCAGTATTTT. Its protein product is CASSLATSTSGKNADTQYF.

The V and J genes are TRBV7-9 and TRBJ2-5; tentative D call: TRBD2 (6 bases). V dropped 3 bases and J dropped 4 bases, with 12 bases sitting between them. CDR3 length: 14 amino acids. Germline CDR1 SEHNR, CDR2 FQNEAQ (reference sequence). The CDR3 nucleotides read TGTGCCAGCAGCTTGGGTCAGGGACTAGAGACCCAGTACTTC. Residues: CASSLGQGLETQYF.

Note on this clone: Its ends do not fully match the called genes, so a read error is possible. The rearrangement joins TRBV11-2 to TRBJ2-3, with a possible D match to TRBD2 (5 bases). The CDR3 has 13 amino acids. Germline V CDR1 and CDR2: SGHAT, FQNNGV. For the CDR3, the DNA is TGTGCCAGCAGCTTAGATCCCCTAGCCGCCGGTCTCTTT. It is translated as CASSLDPLAAGLF.

This chain uses TRBV28 with TRBJ1-5; TRBD1 aligns across 8 bases. CDR1 MDHEN and CDR2 SYDVKM come from the germline V gene. V lost 5 bases to trimming and J lost 3 bases; unmatched junction nucleotides: 3. This CDR3 contains 14 residues. The CDR3 here is CASSRTGINQPQHF. In DNA, the CDR3 is TGTGCCAGCAGTCGGACAGGGATCAATCAGCCCCAGCATTTT.

The chain uses TRBV9 and TRBJ1-4; D not resolved. The CDR3 consists of 14 residues. Germline CDR1 and CDR2: SGDLS and YYNGEE. The ends were cut back, 3 bases at V and 6 bases at J, with 12 bases in the middle. The CDR3 DNA is TGTGCCAGCAGCGCCCGTAGCGGGGATGAAAAACTGTTTTTT. It translates to CASSARSGDEKLFF.

The chain uses TRBV11-2 and TRBJ2-2; 13 bases map to TRBD2. CDR3 length: 15 amino acids. Per germline, CDR1 SGHAT and CDR2 FQNNGV. The V segment lost 3 bases and the J segment 8 bases; nucleotides outside the gene matches: 3. The CDR3 here is CASSLPGLAGGELFF. The DNA for the CDR3 is TGTGCCAGCAGCTTGCCGGGACTAGCGGGAGGGGAGCTGTTTTTT.

This clone was recorded once. The rearrangement uses TRBV25-1 and TRBJ1-1, with D unclear. Trimming took 1 base from V and 4 from J, leaving 10 bases between them. Germline loops: CDR1 MGHDK, CDR2 SYGVNS. The CDR3 consists of 14 residues. DNA for the CDR3: TGTGCCAGCAGTGAATCGGGGTCGTTCACTGAAGCTTTCTTT. It translates to CASSESGSFTEAFF. Full variable domain (rest looked up from reference TRBV25-1 and TRBJ1-1): EADIYQTPRYLVIGTGKKITLECSQTMGHDKMYWYQQDPGMELHLIHYSYGVNSTEKGDLSSESTVSRIRTEHFPLTLESARPSHTSQYLCASSESGSFTEAFFGQGTRLTVV.

The V gene is TRBV4-1, the J gene TRBJ2-6, with 8 nucleotides matching TRBD1. Germline CDR1 reads MGHRA; CDR2 reads YSYEKL. The CDR3 spans 17 residues. The V segment lost 4 bases and the J segment 2 bases; nucleotides outside the gene matches: 7. The CDR3, as DNA: TGCGCCAGCAGCCTGTCACAGGGGGGAACTGGGGCCAACGTCCTGACTTTC. This translates into CASSLSQGGTGANVLTF.

The rearrangement joins TRBV4-1 to TRBJ2-1; D is unclear. V was pared by 0 bases and J by 0 bases, with 18 bases between. CDR1 is MGHRA and CDR2 is YSYEKL in the germline V gene. This CDR3 has 19 amino acids. The CDR3, as DNA: TGCGCCAGCAGCCAAGATTTCGTGTTGCGGCGGAGCTCCTACAATGAGCAGTTCTTC. Residues: CASSQDFVLRRSSYNEQFF.

CDR3 in amino acids: CASSEVLGRNQPQHF. CDR3 nucleotide sequence: TGTGCCAGCAGTGAAGTTTTGGGCAGAAATCAGCCCCAGCATTTT. The chain recombines TRBV6-1 with TRBJ1-5; no clear D. The CDR3 runs 15 residues. The germline gives CDR1 MNHNS, CDR2 SASEGT. Trimming removed 1 base from V and 4 bases from J, with 11 bases in between.

This clone was detected only once. The chain links TRBV25-1 to TRBJ2-2; TRBD1 agrees at 10 bases. Trimming removed 1 base from V and 5 bases from J; junction bases left unmatched: 4. CDR1 MGHDK and CDR2 SYGVNS come from the germline V gene. The CDR3 spans 16 residues. The CDR3 DNA reads TGTGCCAGCAGTGAATTCCGGACAGGGGGAACCGGGGAGCTGTTTTTT. It is translated as CASSEFRTGGTGELFF. Full variable domain (missing parts from reference TRBV25-1 and TRBJ2-2): EADIYQTPRYLVIGTGKKITLECSQTMGHDKMYWYQQDPGMELHLIHYSYGVNSTEKGDLSSESTVSRIRTEHFPLTLESARPSHTSQYLCASSEFRTGGTGELFFGEGSRLTVL.

This chain uses TRBV5-5 with TRBJ2-7; D unresolved. V was shortened by 0 bases and J by 2 bases, with 6 bases between the two germline ends. The CDR3 loop spans 13 amino acids. Germline V gives CDR1 SGHKS, CDR2 YYEKEE (reference sequence). The CDR3 DNA reads TGTGCCAGCAGCTTGGACATACCCTACGAGCAGTACTTC. Translation gives CASSLDIPYEQYF.

The rearrangement uses TRBV7-3 and TRBJ2-3; 9 bases agree with TRBD2. V was clipped by 5 bases and J by 6 bases; unmatched bases: 9. The CDR3 covers 15 residues. Germline V gene sequence: CDR1 SGHTA, CDR2 FQGTGA. The CDR3 region has the DNA TGTGCCAGCAGCCCCTGGGGCGGGGGGGCCGATACGCAGTATTTT. Translation gives CASSPWGGGADTQYF. Filled out from reference TRBV7-3 and TRBJ2-3, the complete variable domain reads GAGVSQTPSNKVTEKGKYVELRCDPISGHTALYWYRQSLGQGPEFLIYFQGTGAADDSGLPNDRFFAVRPEGSVSTLKIQRTERGDSAVYLCASSPWGGGADTQYFGPGTRLTVL.